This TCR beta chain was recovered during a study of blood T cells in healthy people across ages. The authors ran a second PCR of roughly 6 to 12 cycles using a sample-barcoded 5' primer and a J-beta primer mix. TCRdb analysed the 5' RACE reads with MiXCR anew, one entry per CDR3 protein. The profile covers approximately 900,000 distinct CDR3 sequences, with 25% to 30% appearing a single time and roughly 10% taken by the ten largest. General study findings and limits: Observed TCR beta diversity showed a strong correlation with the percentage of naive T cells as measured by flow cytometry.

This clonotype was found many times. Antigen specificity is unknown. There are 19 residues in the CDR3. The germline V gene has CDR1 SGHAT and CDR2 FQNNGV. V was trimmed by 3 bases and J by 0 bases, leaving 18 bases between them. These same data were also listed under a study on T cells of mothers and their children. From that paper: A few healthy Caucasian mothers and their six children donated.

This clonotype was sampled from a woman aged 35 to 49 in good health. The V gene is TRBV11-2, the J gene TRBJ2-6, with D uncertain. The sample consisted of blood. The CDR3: CASSLGSFRPGSGANVLTF. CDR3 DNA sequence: TGTGCCAGCAGCTTGGGTTCCTTCCGCCCTGGCTCTGGGGCCAACGTCCTGACTTTC.